This T cell receptor beta chain was captured by sequencing in a study of cytomegalovirus exposure and HLA in healthy donors. Broader study findings: Most of the TCR beta V segments (in an earlier analysis) were productive either about 87% or about 30% of the time.

The study ran its PCR with 60 Vbeta and 13 Jbeta primers. Profiled with immunoSEQ multiplex PCR; TCRdb holds only in-frame clones, not every one. The sample totals tens of thousands of clones. The CDR3 length is 16 residues. V lost 4 bases, J lost 3 bases, and 8 bases stayed unmatched. CDR1 is SGHDT, CDR2 YYEEEE, per germline. Comment on this clone: Its cognate antigen is unknown.

The rearrangement uses TRBV5-6 and TRBJ2-1; 9 bases agree with TRBD2. What was sequenced was PBMCs. The TCR comes from a woman aged 60-70 years in good health and CMV-seronegative. The CDR3 is CASSRPFSGGYNEQFF. The CDR3, as DNA: TGTGCCAGCAGCCGCCCCTTTAGCGGGGGCTACAATGAGCAGTTCTTC. The full variable domain, rest sourced from reference TRBV5-6 and TRBJ2-1, is DAGVTQSPTHLIKTRGQQVTLRCSPKSGHDTVSWYQQALGQGPQFIFQYYEEEERQRGNFPDRFSGHQFPNYSSELNVNALLLGDSALYLCASSRPFSGGYNEQFFGPGTRLTVL.